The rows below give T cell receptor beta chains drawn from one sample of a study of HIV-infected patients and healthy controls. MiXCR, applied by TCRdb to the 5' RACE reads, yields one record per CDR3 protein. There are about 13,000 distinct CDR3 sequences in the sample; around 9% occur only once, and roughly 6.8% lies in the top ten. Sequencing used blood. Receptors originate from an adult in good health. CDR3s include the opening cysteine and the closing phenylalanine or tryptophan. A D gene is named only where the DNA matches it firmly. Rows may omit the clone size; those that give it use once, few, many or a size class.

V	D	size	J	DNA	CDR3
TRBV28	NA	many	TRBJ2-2	TGTGCCAGCAGCTCCCGAGACATCCCCGGGGAGCTGTTTTTT	CASSSRDIPGELFF
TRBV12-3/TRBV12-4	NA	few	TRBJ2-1	TGTGCCAGCAGCCCCGGCAGCCTGCGCTATGAGCAGTTCTTC	CASSPGSLRYEQFF
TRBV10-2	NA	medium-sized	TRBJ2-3	TGCGCCAGCAGGGATTGGACAGATACGCAGTATTTT	CASRDWTDTQYF
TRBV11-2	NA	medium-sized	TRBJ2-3	TGTGCCAGCGGCACAGATACGCAGTATTTT	CASGTDTQYF
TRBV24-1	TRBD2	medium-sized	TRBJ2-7	TGTGCCACCAGTGATTCTAGCGGGAATTACTACGAGCAGTACTTC	CATSDSSGNYYEQYF
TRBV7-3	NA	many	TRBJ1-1	TGTGCCAGCAGCCCCCGGGGGGGTCACACTGAAGCTTTCTTT	CASSPRGGHTEAFF
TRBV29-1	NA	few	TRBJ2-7	TGCAGCGTTGCGGTCGGCGGGGACCGCTCCTACGAGCAGTACTTC	CSVAVGGDRSYEQYF
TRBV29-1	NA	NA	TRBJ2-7	TGCAGCGCCGTCCCCGACTACTCCTATGAGCAGTACTTC	CSAVPDYSYEQYF
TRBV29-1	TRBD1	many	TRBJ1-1	TGCAGCGCATCGGACAGGGGGACTGAAGCTTTCTTT	CSASDRGTEAFF
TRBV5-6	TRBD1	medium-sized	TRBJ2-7	TGTGCCAGCAGCTTGAGGGGACAGGGGGCATACGAGCAGTACTTC	CASSLRGQGAYEQYF
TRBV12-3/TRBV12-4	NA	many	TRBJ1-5	TGTGCCAGCAGTCGTCGACGGAGCAATCAGCCCCAGCATTTT	CASSRRRSNQPQHF
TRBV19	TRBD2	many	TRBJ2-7	TGTGCCAGTAGTATGCGGACTAGGTCCTACGAGCAGTACTTC	CASSMRTRSYEQYF
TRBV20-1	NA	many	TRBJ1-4	TGCAGTGCTAGAGTCGGAGGCCTTAATGAAAAACTGTTTTTT	CSARVGGLNEKLFF
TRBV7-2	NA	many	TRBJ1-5	TGTGCCAGCAGCTTCACCGGGGGTGGATATCAGCCCCAGCATTTT	CASSFTGGGYQPQHF
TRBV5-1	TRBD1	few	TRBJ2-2	TGCGCCAGCCGACCCCCCCAGGGGGCCGCCGGGGAGCTGTTTTTT	CASRPPQGAAGELFF
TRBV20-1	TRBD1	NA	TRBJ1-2	TGCAGTGCTAGAGCGAAGGGGGGACAGGCCTTCTATGGCTACACCTTC	CSARAKGGQAFYGYTF
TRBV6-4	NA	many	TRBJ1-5	TGTGCCAGCAGCGCCTCCGAGGATCAGCCCCAGCATTTT	CASSASEDQPQHF
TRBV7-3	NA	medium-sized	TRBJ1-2	TGTGCCAGCAGCTTAGCGGGCAACTATGGCTACACCTTC	CASSLAGNYGYTF
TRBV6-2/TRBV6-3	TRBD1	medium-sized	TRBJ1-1	TGTGCCAGCAGCCTAGGGGGCCTGAACACTGAAGCTTTCTTT	CASSLGGLNTEAFF
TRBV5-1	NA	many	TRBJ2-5	TGCGCCAGCAGCAACGGGGCTCAAGAGACCCAGTACTTC	CASSNGAQETQYF
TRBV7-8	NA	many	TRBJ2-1	TGTGCCAGCAGCCGATCCCGGGACTCCCACAATGAGCAGTTCTTC	CASSRSRDSHNEQFF
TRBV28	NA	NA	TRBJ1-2	TGTGCCAGCAGATATGGACAGAACTTAGCTGGCTACACCTTC	CASRYGQNLAGYTF